The 25 T cell receptor beta chains below were found in one sample sequenced in a study of blood T cell repertoires in COVID-19. Libraries were prepared by immunoSEQ multiplex PCR; TCRdb keeps only in-frame clonotypes and omits some of them. In the table there are about 150,000 clones, approximately 92% of which are singletons. Sequenced input: peripheral blood. The receptors were gathered from a man aged 18 to 29 with COVID-19, enrolled during active disease.

This chain joins TRBV9 and TRBJ2-3, with D perhaps TRBD1 (6 bases). V lost 4 bases to trimming and J lost 1 base, with 13 bases between them. The CDR3 length is 15 residues. CDR1 is SGDLS, CDR2 YYNGEE, per germline. CDR3 in DNA: TGTGCCAGCAGCCCAGGACAGCCACGCACAGATACGCAGTATTTT. It specifies CASSPGQPRTDTQYF.

The rearrangement uses TRBV4-2 and TRBJ2-7; weak D call: TRBD2 (5 bases). The ends were cut back, 0 bases at V and 3 bases at J, with 15 bases in the middle. This CDR3 is 16 amino acids long. Germline CDR1 is LGHNA and CDR2 is YNFKEQ. The CDR3 sequence is CASSQDSRGIRYEQYF. CDR3 DNA: TGTGCCAGCAGCCAAGATTCTCGAGGGATTCGCTACGAGCAGTACTTC.

The rearrangement links TRBV7-9 to TRBJ2-7; 12 bases align to TRBD2. Germline V gene sequence: CDR1 SEHNR, CDR2 FQNEAQ (reference sequence). This CDR3 has 14 amino acids. Trimming cost V 2 bases and J 7 bases; bases outside gene matches: 3. The CDR3 DNA sequence: TGTGCCAGCAGCTTACTAGCGGGAGGGCGGGAGCAGTACTTC. It specifies CASSLLAGGREQYF.

J is TRBJ1-1 and V is TRBV6-2 or TRBV6-3; perhaps TRBD1 as D (6 bases). V shed 6 bases and J shed 4 bases, with 15 bases lying between them. Germline V gives CDR1 MNHEY, CDR2 SVGEGT. The CDR3 runs 14 residues. The CDR3 region has the DNA TGTGCCAGCAGCCAAGGGGGGGTCGTCACTGAAGCTTTCTTT. Protein product: CASSQGGVVTEAFF.

This chain links TRBV10-2 with TRBJ2-7, with 11 nucleotides matching TRBD2. This CDR3 contains 16 residues. With V trimmed by 2 bases and J by 4 bases, 7 bases remained unmatched. Germline values: CDR1 WSHSY, CDR2 SAAADI. CDR3 in amino acids: CASSEIRGLAVYEQYF. The CDR3, as DNA: TGCGCCAGCAGTGAGATTAGGGGACTAGCGGTATACGAGCAGTACTTC.

The J gene is TRBJ2-7, the V gene TRBV13; 10 nucleotides align to TRBD2. Germline V gene lookup returns CDR1 PRHDT and CDR2 FYEKMQ (reference sequence). This CDR3 has 13 residues. V lost 5 bases to trimming and J lost 2 bases; unmatched junction nucleotides: 0. CDR3 sequence (DNA): TGTGCCAGCAGCCTAGCGGGAGCCTACGAGCAGTACTTC. This encodes CASSLAGAYEQYF.

The chain couples TRBV29-1 to TRBJ1-1, with a possible D match to TRBD1 (5 bases). The CDR3 is 11 residues long. Trimming left V 4 bases short and J 7 bases short, with 10 bases between. The germline gives CDR1 SQVTM, CDR2 ANQGSEA. CDR3 bases: TGCAGCGTTGTTGGGGGGATTGAAGCTTTCTTT. Residues: CSVVGGIEAFF.

The chain has TRBV7-2 and TRBJ2-7; no reliable D call. The germline V gene has CDR1 SGHTA and CDR2 FQGNSA. The CDR3 has 13 amino acids. V was shortened by 5 bases and J by 1 base, with 9 bases between the two germline ends. The CDR3 nucleotides are TGTGCCAGCAGCGTAGTTCATTCCTACGAGCAGTACTTC. This gives the protein CASSVVHSYEQYF.

In its sample, this clone was seen a few times. The rearrangement links TRBV25-1 to TRBJ1-6; 10 bases match TRBD1. V lost 6 bases and J lost 9; bases outside the gene matches: 2. This CDR3 spans 13 amino acids. Germline CDR1 reads MGHDK; CDR2 reads SYGVNS. For the CDR3, the DNA is TGTGCCAGCAGGACAGGGGGCGGTTCACCCCTCCACTTT. This gives the protein CASRTGGGSPLHF.

The rearrangement uses TRBV7-2 and TRBJ2-1; 15 bases line up with TRBD2. The CDR3 loop spans 16 amino acids. V dropped 4 bases and J dropped 10; count of bases not matched to a gene: 8. Germline V gene data show CDR1 as SGHTA and CDR2 as FQGNSA. The DNA of the CDR3 is TGTGCCAGCAGCTCCCGCGCGGGACTAGCGGGAGGAGAGCAGTTCTTC. Residues: CASSSRAGLAGGEQFF.

V is TRBV6-5 and J is TRBJ1-5; D possibly corresponds to TRBD1 (5 bases). CDR1 is MNHEY and CDR2 is SVGAGI in the germline V gene. The CDR3 runs to 12 residues. Trimming took off 7 bases at V and 2 bases at J, with 6 bases between the two ends. CDR3 sequence: CASTGGNQPQHF. CDR3 nucleotide sequence: TGTGCCAGCACGGGGGGCAATCAGCCCCAGCATTTT.

This chain links TRBV19 with TRBJ2-4, with a possible D match to TRBD2 (5 bases). Trimming left V 1 base short and J 8 bases short, with 15 bases between. CDR1 LNHDA and CDR2 SQIVND come from the germline V gene (reference sequence). The CDR3 sequence is 15 residues long. CDR3 sequence: CASSIGGVLRDIQYF. In nucleotides, the CDR3 is TGTGCCAGTAGTATAGGTGGGGTGCTGCGGGACATTCAGTACTTC.

J is TRBJ2-2 and V is TRBV28; tentatively, D is TRBD1 (7 bases). The germline V gene encodes CDR1 MDHEN and CDR2 SYDVKM. The CDR3 length is 15 residues. The V and J ends lost 1 base and 7 bases respectively, with 13 bases between them. The CDR3 nucleotides are TGTGCCAGCAGTTTATCACAGGGGCGGGGCGGGGAGCTGTTTTTT. This codes for CASSLSQGRGGELFF.

This rearrangement joins TRBV5-4 to TRBJ1-6, with 9 positions matching TRBD1. The CDR3 is 15 amino acids. V lost 3 bases to trimming and J lost 10 bases; unmatched junction nucleotides: 8. Germline lookup yields CDR1 SGHNT and CDR2 YYREEE (reference sequence). The CDR3 bases are TGTGCCAGCAGCTCGGGACAGGGTATGAGGTCACCCCTCCACTTT. Translated, it gives CASSSGQGMRSPLHF. Complete variable domain (other parts from reference TRBV5-4 and TRBJ1-6): ETGVTQSPTHLIKTRGQQVTLRCSSQSGHNTVSWYQQALGQGPQFIFQYYREEENGRGNFPPRFSGLQFPNYSSELNVNALELDDSALYLCASSSGQGMRSPLHFGNGTRLTVT.

The chain carries TRBV13 and TRBJ1-2; a weak D match, TRBD1 (5 bases). V was trimmed by 6 bases and J by 4 bases, leaving 18 bases between them. Germline V gene data show CDR1 as PRHDT and CDR2 as FYEKMQ (reference sequence). CDR3 length: 15 amino acids. The CDR3 coding sequence is TGTGCCAGCAGGGCAAGGCTCAGGGATATCTATGGCTACACCTTC. This codes for CASRARLRDIYGYTF.

This chain joins TRBV11-2 and TRBJ2-2; maybe TRBD2 (5 bases). Trimming cost V 3 bases and J 3 bases, with 11 bases left between them. This CDR3 is built from 15 residues. Germline V lookup: CDR1 SGHAT, CDR2 FQNNGV. Written as DNA, the CDR3 is TGTGCCAGCAGCTTGGCGGGCCCGGACACCGGGGAGCTGTTTTTT. Residues: CASSLAGPDTGELFF.

Worth noting for this clone: This sample also contains other DNA sequences that code for the same CDR3. The gene calls are TRBV6-5 and TRBJ1-2; tentatively, D is TRBD1 (5 bases). This CDR3 is built from 11 residues. The germline V gene has CDR1 MNHEY and CDR2 SVGAGI. Trimming shortened V by 2 bases and J by 8 bases, and 6 bases separated the two germline ends. CDR3 protein: CASSYQGGYTF. CDR3 nucleotide sequence: TGTGCCAGCAGTTACCAGGGAGGCTACACCTTC.

This clone was counted once. This chain uses TRBV11-2 with TRBJ2-7; no clear D gene. CDR1 and CDR2 from the germline V gene are SGHAT and FQNNGV. V dropped 7 bases and J dropped 0 bases, with 16 bases sitting between them. This CDR3 region has 15 residues. CDR3 sequence (DNA): TGTGCCAGCACTCCCCTCGGTGCAGGCTCCTACGAGCAGTACTTC. Protein product: CASTPLGAGSYEQYF.

This clone appeared once. The chain has TRBV7-8 and TRBJ1-3, with 7 positions matching TRBD1. Germline lookup yields CDR1 SGHVS and CDR2 FQNEAQ. The junction had 13 bases not matched to a gene; V was cut back by 10 bases and J by 4 bases. The CDR3 consists of 15 residues. CDR3 in DNA: TGTGCCATCGCAGGGGGAACAAACCCGGGAAACACCATATATTTT. Its protein product is CAIAGGTNPGNTIYF.

V gene TRBV7-2 combines with J gene TRBJ2-7; 12 positions agree with TRBD2. In germline, CDR1 is SGHTA, CDR2 FQGNSA. There are 15 residues in the CDR3. V lost 5 bases and J lost 4; bases outside the gene matches: 6. DNA of the CDR3: TGTGCCAGCAGCCCAGGACTAGCGGGAAGGTACGAGCAGTACTTC. As protein: CASSPGLAGRYEQYF.

The genes are TRBV24-1 and TRBJ2-3; 7 bases fit TRBD2. V was clipped by 5 bases and J by 0 bases; unmatched bases: 4. The CDR3 is 15 amino acids. Germline-derived CDR1 and CDR2 are KGHDR and SFDVKD. CDR3 loop: CATSALGGSTDTQYF. In DNA form, the CDR3 reads TGTGCCACCAGTGCCCTGGGAGGGAGCACAGATACGCAGTATTTT.

The rearrangement uses TRBV7-8 and TRBJ2-1; a possible D gene is TRBD1 (6 bases). CDR3 length: 15 residues. The V gene's germline CDR1 is SGHVS and CDR2 FQNEAQ. The V end was cut by 1 base, the J end by 2 bases, with 9 bases between. The CDR3 DNA is TGTGCCAGCAGCTTAGATCCAGGGGCCTACAATGAGCAGTTCTTC. Encoded protein: CASSLDPGAYNEQFF.

V and J are TRBV6-2 or TRBV6-3 and TRBJ2-1; D uncertain. The V end was cut by 5 bases, the J end by 6 bases, with 5 bases between. The germline V gene has CDR1 MNHEY and CDR2 SVGEGT. CDR3 length: 11 residues. The CDR3 sequence: CASSPRNEQFF. The CDR3 coding sequence is TGTGCCAGCAGTCCGCGCAATGAGCAGTTCTTC.

In nucleotides, the CDR3 is TGTGCCAGCAGTGATTCACGGTCCCGGGAGACCCAGTACTTC. Translated: CASSDSRSRETQYF. This chain uses TRBV6-1 with TRBJ2-5; no clear D. Trimming left V 3 bases short and J 5 bases short, with 13 bases between. The CDR3 consists of 14 residues. Germline V gene data show CDR1 as MNHNS and CDR2 as SASEGT.

The chain's CDR3 is CASSLAGYPYNEQFF. The CDR3 DNA reads as TGTGCCAGCAGCTTGGCAGGGTATCCCTACAATGAGCAGTTCTTC. This rearrangement joins TRBV5-6 to TRBJ2-1; perhaps TRBD1 as D (5 bases). This CDR3 has 15 amino acids. V lost 0 bases and J 2 bases, leaving 9 bases between the germline ends. CDR1 is SGHDT and CDR2 is YYEEEE in the germline V gene.